This T cell receptor (beta chain) originates from a study of T cell repertoires in cytomegalovirus infection. MiXCR, applied by TCRdb to the reads, yields one record per CDR3 protein. The table shows about 890,000 distinct CDR3 sequences, with roughly 30% occurring only once. This clonotype was found a few times. Its specificity is not known. Per germline, CDR1 MDHEN and CDR2 SYDVKM. The CDR3 totals 15 residues. Trimming took 3 bases from V and 0 from J, leaving 12 bases between them. The specimen was cultured CD8+ T cells from PBMCs, collected from culture after CMV antigen stimulation. The receptor's source is a human donor in good health (CMV status not recorded). Some clones in this sample may be carry-over from other donors' samples. The V gene is TRBV28, the J gene TRBJ2-7; D possibly corresponds to TRBD2 (5 bases). The CDR3 region has the DNA TGTGCCAGCAGTTTTGCCGGGAAGAGCTCCTACGAGCAGTACGTC. Protein sequence: CASSFAGKSSYEQYV.